A selection of T cell receptor beta chains follows, all from one sample in a study of Graves' ophthalmopathy and Graves' hyperthyroidism. TCRdb itself ran the multiplex PCR reads through MiXCR, one entry per CDR3 protein. The data show roughly 500,000 distinct CDR3 sequences, approximately 14% seen once. The sequenced material came from blood. These receptors came from a woman in her 30s with Graves' ophthalmopathy. Each CDR3 is given with its conserved first and last residue. D genes are given only for firm matches. Where a row states a size, it is once, few, many or the class of an expanded clone; other rows omit it.

V gene	J gene	clone size	D gene	CDR3 protein	CDR3 DNA
TRBV20-1	TRBJ2-6	many	-	CSARLGGANVLTF	TGCAGTGCTAGACTAGGTGGGGCCAACGTCCTGACTTTC
TRBV6-1	TRBJ1-2	many	-	CASSEAGVGGEYGYTF	TGTGCCAGCAGTGAAGCTGGAGTCGGCGGGGAGTATGGCTACACCTTC
TRBV12-3/TRBV12-4	TRBJ2-5	-	TRBD2	CASSLAGTRAETQYF	TGTGCCAGCAGTCTGGCCGGGACTAGGGCAGAGACCCAGTACTTC
TRBV18	TRBJ2-4	many	-	CASSPLSLAKNIQYF	TGTGCCAGCTCACCCCTTAGCTTGGCCAAAAACATTCAGTACTTC
TRBV28	TRBJ2-5	many	-	CASSSVPIKTQYF	TGTGCCAGCAGTTCCGTCCCGATAAAGACCCAGTACTTC
TRBV11-3	TRBJ2-6	many	-	CASSSGARGANVLTF	TGTGCCAGCAGCTCAGGGGCGCGGGGGGCCAACGTCCTGACTTTC
TRBV12-3/TRBV12-4	TRBJ2-5	many	-	CASSLVASQETQYF	TGTGCCAGCAGTTTGGTGGCATCTCAAGAGACCCAGTACTTC
TRBV20-1	TRBJ1-2	many	-	CSARRDTSNYGYTF	TGCAGTGCTCGGCGGGACACCTCTAACTATGGCTACACCTTC
TRBV11-2	TRBJ2-2	many	TRBD2	CASSREIPSGWNTGELFF	TGTGCCAGCAGCCGTGAAATCCCTAGCGGGTGGAACACCGGGGAGCTGTTTTTT
TRBV4-1	TRBJ1-1	many	-	CASSPSVGPEAFF	TGCGCCAGCAGCCCCAGTGTGGGGCCTGAAGCTTTCTTT
TRBV7-9	TRBJ1-1	-	-	CASSLARVSRRAFF	TGTGCCAGCAGCTTAGCTCGGGTTTCGAGGAGGGCTTTCTTT
TRBV6-1	TRBJ2-5	many	-	CASSEMKGETQYF	TGTGCCAGCAGCGAAATGAAGGGGGAGACCCAGTACTTC
TRBV19	TRBJ2-5	many	-	CASSTGPGETQYF	TGTGCCAGTAGTACAGGGCCCGGGGAGACCCAGTACTTC
TRBV6-2/TRBV6-3	TRBJ2-6	many	TRBD1	CASSYTSWTGGAGANVLTF	TGTGCCAGCAGTTACACCTCGTGGACAGGGGGCGCTGGGGCCAACGTCCTGACTTTC
TRBV7-3	TRBJ2-4	few	-	CASSLGPGSKNIQYF	TGTGCCAGCAGCTTAGGGCCGGGGAGCAAAAACATTCAGTACTTC
TRBV12-3/TRBV12-4	TRBJ1-1	many	-	CASSVARGNTEAFF	TGTGCCAGCAGTGTTGCAAGGGGTAACACTGAAGCTTTCTTT
TRBV6-2/TRBV6-3	TRBJ1-2	many	-	CASSSYGGYTF	TGTGCCAGCAGTTCTTATGGAGGCTACACCTTC
TRBV7-3	TRBJ1-3	many	-	CASSPGGGSGNTIYF	TGTGCCAGCAGCCCTGGGGGGGGCTCTGGAAACACCATATATTTT
TRBV12-3/TRBV12-4	TRBJ2-7	-	-	CASSWGNEYEQYF	TGTGCCAGCAGTTGGGGGAACGAATACGAGCAGTACTTC
TRBV14	TRBJ2-7	many	-	CASSQATGSYEQYF	TGTGCCAGCAGCCAGGCCACAGGCTCCTACGAGCAGTACTTC
TRBV19	TRBJ1-1	many	-	CASSPSTENTEAFF	TGTGCCAGTAGTCCGTCGACCGAGAACACTGAAGCTTTCTTT
TRBV4-2	TRBJ2-2	-	-	CASSPQGGVRTGELFF	TGTGCCAGCAGCCCACAAGGGGGGGTTCGCACCGGGGAGCTGTTTTTT
TRBV7-9	TRBJ2-5	many	TRBD1	CASSPPDRGRIETQYF	TGTGCCAGCAGCCCACCGGACAGGGGGAGAATAGAGACCCAGTACTTC
TRBV2	TRBJ1-5	many	-	CASRGIKDGNQPQHF	TGTGCCAGCAGAGGAATAAAGGATGGCAATCAGCCCCAGCATTTT
TRBV28	TRBJ1-5	few	-	CASSEVGPGNQPQHF	TGTGCCAGCAGTGAAGTGGGGCCCGGCAATCAGCCCCAGCATTTT
TRBV28	TRBJ1-2	many	-	CASRSPTRSPFTGDGYTF	TGTGCCAGCAGATCCCCGACGCGTTCGCCGTTTACAGGTGATGGCTACACCTTC
TRBV6-2/TRBV6-3	TRBJ2-7	many	-	CASSRDGTYEQYF	TGTGCCAGCAGCCGGGACGGCACCTACGAGCAGTACTTC
TRBV30	TRBJ1-1	few	-	CAWETPGSTEAFF	TGTGCCTGGGAGACCCCGGGCAGCACTGAAGCTTTCTTT
TRBV5-1	TRBJ2-4	many	-	CASSLEGDIQYF	TGCGCCAGCAGCTTGGAGGGAGACATTCAGTACTTC
TRBV5-1	TRBJ2-7	many	TRBD2	CASSPGGVPYEQYF	TGCGCCAGCAGCCCTGGGGGGGTTCCCTACGAGCAGTACTTC
TRBV12-3/TRBV12-4	TRBJ2-5	many	-	CASTLRQMKYF	TGTGCCAGCACCCTCAGACAGATGAAGTACTTC
TRBV6-2/TRBV6-3	TRBJ1-1	many	TRBD1	CASSYSRVTGTGTIMNTEAFF	TGTGCCAGCAGTTACTCGCGGGTTACCGGGACAGGGACTATTATGAACACTGAAGCTTTCTTT
TRBV12-3/TRBV12-4	TRBJ2-7	many	-	CASSLEGTEPYEQYF	TGTGCCAGCAGTTTAGAGGGGACGGAGCCCTACGAGCAGTACTTC
TRBV20-1	TRBJ2-5	many	-	CSAFLRETQYF	TGCAGTGCTTTCCTGAGGGAGACCCAGTACTTC
TRBV2	TRBJ2-7	few	TRBD1	CASRGQGAFYEQYF	TGTGCCAGCAGGGGACAGGGGGCCTTCTACGAGCAGTACTTC
TRBV15	TRBJ1-2	many	-	CATTPGRNNYGYTF	TGTGCCACCACCCCGGGACGGAATAACTATGGCTACACCTTC
TRBV11-3	TRBJ1-2	many	TRBD1	CASSAGTAYGYTF	TGTGCCAGCAGCGCAGGGACAGCTTATGGCTACACCTTC
TRBV20-1	TRBJ2-3	-	TRBD2	CSARGVTREGSDTQYF	TGCAGTGCTAGAGGGGTTACGCGGGAGGGGTCAGATACGCAGTATTTT
TRBV30	TRBJ2-5	few	-	CAWSVGGGVSETQYF	TGTGCCTGGAGTGTAGGAGGGGGCGTATCGGAGACCCAGTACTTC
TRBV29-1	TRBJ1-2	many	-	CSVEDRAGAYGYTF	TGCAGCGTTGAAGACCGGGCAGGAGCCTATGGCTACACCTTC
TRBV20-1	TRBJ2-7	-	-	CSATLLGGEKYEQYF	TGCAGTGCCACCCTACTAGGGGGGGAAAAATACGAGCAGTACTTC
TRBV18	TRBJ2-2	many	TRBD2	CASSRTSESTGELFF	TGTGCCAGCTCTCGGACTAGCGAAAGCACCGGGGAGCTGTTTTTT
TRBV6-5	TRBJ2-7	many	-	CASIRTLGYEQYF	TGTGCCAGCATTCGTACCCTCGGCTACGAGCAGTACTTC
TRBV6-1	TRBJ1-2	-	-	CASSEFTHRAKLNYGYTF	TGTGCCAGCAGTGAATTCACGCACAGAGCGAAACTAAACTATGGCTACACCTTC
TRBV7-2	TRBJ2-7	many	TRBD2	CASSLAAGGVEQYF	TGTGCCAGCAGCTTAGCGGCGGGGGGTGTCGAGCAGTACTTC
TRBV5-1	TRBJ2-2	-	TRBD2	CASSATSGNTGELFF	TGCGCCAGCAGCGCAACTAGCGGGAACACCGGGGAGCTGTTTTTT